These 25 T cell receptor beta chains share one sample of origin, sequenced in a study of T-cell memory formation after mild COVID-19. TCRdb reprocessed the 5' RACE reads with MiXCR, giving one entry per CDR3 protein. The data show 450,000 to 650,000 distinct CDR3 sequences, about a fifth seen once. Material: PBMCs or a T cell subset sorted from them (not recorded which). These receptors came from an adult woman who had mild COVID-19 (a few samples of this study predate the infection). Cell type and time point are not known.

This chain joins TRBV20-1 and TRBJ2-2, with D unclear. Germline values: CDR1 DFQATT, CDR2 SNEGSKA (reference sequence). The CDR3 spans 14 residues. Trimming removed 5 bases from V and 2 bases from J, with 12 bases in between. Here the CDR3 DNA reads TGCAGTGCTTTCGTCCCGGAAAACACCGGGGAGCTGTTTTTT. It codes for CSAFVPENTGELFF.

This clonotype was recorded a few times. The chain recombines TRBV4-1 with TRBJ1-2; D gene uncertain. CDR3 length equals 18 residues. Trimming pared 3 bases from V and 4 bases from J, leaving 24 bases between. The V gene's germline CDR1 is MGHRA and CDR2 YSYEKL. The CDR3 reads CASSQRSDTRWPFYGYTF. The CDR3 DNA sequence: TGCGCCAGCAGCCAGAGATCAGATACCCGGTGGCCTTTCTATGGCTACACCTTC.

This clonotype was picked up a small number of times. CDR3 residues: CATSDPRGPGNEQFF. In nucleotides, the CDR3 is TGTGCCACCAGTGACCCACGGGGACCAGGCAATGAGCAGTTCTTC. The chain is built from TRBV24-1 and TRBJ2-1; the D gene could be TRBD1 or TRBD2 (5 bases each). The CDR3 has 15 residues. Germline assignment: CDR1 KGHDR and CDR2 SFDVKD. V gave up 4 bases and J gave up 6 bases, with 15 bases separating them.

This chain joins TRBV4-1 and TRBJ1-1; D is undetermined. This CDR3 spans 14 amino acids. Germline assignment: CDR1 MGHRA and CDR2 YSYEKL. The ends were cut back, 2 bases at V and 1 base at J, with 8 bases in the middle. The CDR3 reads CASSQSTANTEAFF. Written as DNA, the CDR3 is TGCGCCAGCAGCCAAAGCACGGCGAACACTGAAGCTTTCTTT.

This clonotype has just a few counts. J is TRBJ1-3 and V is TRBV6-6; 7 bases agree with TRBD1. Germline CDR1 and CDR2: MNHNY and SVGAGI (reference sequence). The CDR3 loop spans 18 amino acids. With 4 bases clipped from V and 0 bases from J, the junction kept 12 bases outside the gene matches. The CDR3 DNA sequence: TGTGCCAGCAGTTTCGGACGACAGGGCACTGTCTCTGGAAACACCATATATTTT. This codes for CASSFGRQGTVSGNTIYF.

The chain couples TRBV9 to TRBJ1-2, with D maybe TRBD1 (5 bases). The CDR3 runs to 15 residues. Germline V lookup: CDR1 SGDLS, CDR2 YYNGEE. Trimming removed 2 bases from V and 7 bases from J, with 18 bases in between. The CDR3 DNA follows: TGTGCCAGCAGCGTCTTGGGCGGGGACGGGGGTGGCTACACCTTC. Amino acid sequence: CASSVLGGDGGGYTF.

This clonotype was seen once. V is TRBV10-3 and J is TRBJ1-2; D call uncertain. CDR1 and CDR2 (germline): ENHRY, SYGVKD. The CDR3 runs to 12 residues. V was cut by 2 bases and J by 8 bases, with 9 bases left in between. In DNA, the CDR3 is TGTGCCATCAGTGAGAACGGCGTCGGCTACACCTTC. As protein: CAISENGVGYTF.

The chain uses TRBV18 and TRBJ2-6; no definite D call. Trimming cost V 6 bases and J 2 bases, with 8 bases left between them. Germline V gene sequence: CDR1 KGHSH, CDR2 LQKENI. This CDR3 region has 14 residues. This chain's CDR3 is CASSYDPGANVLTF. The CDR3 bases are TGTGCCAGCTCCTACGACCCTGGGGCCAACGTCCTGACTTTC.

The rearrangement uses TRBV4-3 and TRBJ2-2; TRBD2 matches at 11 bases. This CDR3 spans 19 amino acids. The J segment lost 4 bases and the V segment lost 4 bases, leaving 14 bases of the junction unmatched. Germline V gene data show CDR1 as LGHNA and CDR2 as YSLEER. This chain's CDR3 is CASSRVFLAGGPRTGELFF. The CDR3 DNA follows: TGCGCCAGCAGCCGGGTGTTTTTAGCGGGAGGGCCTCGCACCGGGGAGCTGTTTTTT.

This clonotype was counted a few times. The chain recombines TRBV10-3 with TRBJ1-1; D is possibly TRBD1 (5 bases). The CDR3 consists of 15 residues. Trimming left V 2 bases short and J 1 base short, with 11 bases between. Germline assignment: CDR1 ENHRY and CDR2 SYGVKD. The CDR3: CAISESLTANTEAFF. The CDR3 bases are TGTGCCATCAGTGAGAGTTTGACAGCGAACACTGAAGCTTTCTTT.

This chain links TRBV18 with TRBJ2-3; D is perhaps TRBD1 or TRBD2 (5 bases each). Germline V gene lookup returns CDR1 KGHSH and CDR2 LQKENI. Trimming shortened V by 2 bases and J by 0 bases, and 18 bases separated the two germline ends. The CDR3 sequence is 18 residues long. CDR3: CASSPSGGAPFSTDTQYF. CDR3 nucleotides: TGTGCCAGCTCACCATCTGGGGGTGCTCCTTTCAGCACAGATACGCAGTATTTT.

In its sample, this clonotype was seen a few times. The CDR3 loop reads CASSPGDRSFSGNTIYF. CDR3 bases: TGTGCCAGCAGCCCAGGGGACAGGAGTTTCTCTGGAAACACCATATATTTT. The rearrangement joins TRBV7-9 to TRBJ1-3; 8 bases match TRBD1. With 5 bases clipped from V and 0 bases from J, the junction kept 9 bases outside the gene matches. CDR1 is SEHNR, CDR2 FQNEAQ, per germline (reference sequence). This CDR3 spans 17 amino acids.

This clonotype was counted between two and nine times. The gene calls are TRBV13 and TRBJ1-6, with D possibly being TRBD1 (5 bases). The CDR3 spans 14 residues. V was shortened by 2 bases and J by 7 bases, with 9 bases between the two germline ends. Germline-derived CDR1 and CDR2 are PRHDT and FYEKMQ (reference sequence). Here the CDR3 reads CASSLPGLNSPLHF. The CDR3 nucleotides are TGTGCCAGCAGCTTACCAGGGTTGAATTCACCCCTCCACTTT.

This sequence joins TRBV4-1 and TRBJ2-2, with D maybe TRBD1 (6 bases). This CDR3 comprises 16 residues. The V end was cut by 5 bases, the J end by 1 base, with 14 bases between. Germline CDR1 reads MGHRA; CDR2 reads YSYEKL. The CDR3 sequence: CASSNRRGENTGELFF. Written as DNA, the CDR3 is TGCGCCAGCAGCAACCGCAGGGGCGAGAACACCGGGGAGCTGTTTTTT.

This clonotype was counted only a few times. The chain uses TRBV3-1 and TRBJ1-4; 8 nucleotides align to TRBD1. Germline assignment: CDR1 LGHDT and CDR2 YNNKEL (reference sequence). The CDR3 spans 12 residues. J gave up 8 bases and V 10 bases, and 6 bases lay outside the gene matches. The CDR3 loop reads CATQGADEKLFF. The DNA of the CDR3 is TGTGCCACTCAGGGGGCCGACGAAAAACTGTTTTTT.

The CDR3 spells CASSQVGGQYGYTF. CDR3 bases: TGCGCCAGCAGCCAAGTTGGGGGACAGTATGGCTACACCTTC. The chain joins TRBV4-1 to TRBJ1-2, with TRBD1 identical over 7 bases. Unmatched junction bases numbered 4, after V lost 1 base and J lost 5 bases. The V gene's germline CDR1 is MGHRA and CDR2 YSYEKL. The CDR3 totals 14 residues.

The genes are TRBV15 and TRBJ1-2; D ambiguous. With 0 bases removed from V and 2 bases from J, the gap between germline ends came to 13 bases. Germline values: CDR1 LNHNV, CDR2 YYDKDF (reference sequence). The CDR3 runs to 16 residues. This CDR3 is CATSRDALPENYGYTF. The DNA for the CDR3 is TGTGCCACCAGCAGAGACGCACTACCAGAAAACTATGGCTACACCTTC.

This clonotype turned up a few times. The chain employs TRBV5-1 and TRBJ2-6, with a possible D match to TRBD2 (7 bases). This CDR3 contains 19 residues. Germline CDR1 and CDR2: SGHRS and YFSETQ. V was clipped by 0 bases and J by 0 bases, with 16 bases between them. This CDR3 is CASSLAIGGLGSGANVLTF. Here the CDR3 DNA reads TGCGCCAGCAGCTTGGCCATCGGGGGGCTGGGCTCTGGGGCCAACGTCCTGACTTTC.

This clonotype was seen a handful of times. The chain is built from TRBV5-1 and TRBJ2-7, with D possibly TRBD1 on 6 matching bases. This CDR3 has 15 residues. Deletions cut 4 bases from V and 5 bases from J, with 19 bases between. Per germline, CDR1 SGHRS and CDR2 YFSETQ. CDR3 nucleotides: TGCGCCAGCAGCACATCCGGGACATCGTCCGACGAGCAGTACTTC. Residues: CASSTSGTSSDEQYF.

This clonotype was counted a few times. The chain uses TRBV30 and TRBJ2-1; 8 bases align to TRBD2. Losses at the gene ends were 2 bases for V and 0 bases for J; bases not matched to a gene: 9. Germline V gene data show CDR1 as GTSNPN and CDR2 as SVGIG (reference sequence). The CDR3 is 17 residues long. CDR3 bases: TGTGCCTGGAGTCCTCGTAGCGGGGTAAGCTCCTACAATGAGCAGTTCTTC. Translation: CAWSPRSGVSSYNEQFF.

The chain joins TRBV5-1 to TRBJ2-1, with D perhaps TRBD2 (6 bases). The germline CDR1 and CDR2 sequences are SGHRS and YFSETQ. This CDR3 has 15 amino acids. The ends were cut back, 0 bases at V and 7 bases at J, with 14 bases in the middle. The CDR3 nucleotides are TGCGCCAGCAGCTTGGCCGAATCAGGGAGGAATGAGCAGTTCTTC. Its translation is CASSLAESGRNEQFF.

This sequence joins TRBV2 and TRBJ1-1; 8 bases align to TRBD1. The CDR3 is 16 amino acids. Germline V gives CDR1 SNHLY, CDR2 FYNNEI. V lost 6 bases, J lost 0 bases, and 9 bases stayed unmatched. As DNA, the CDR3 is TGTGCCAGCAGGGATACAGGGGGTGGAATGAACACTGAAGCTTTCTTT. The encoded protein is CASRDTGGGMNTEAFF. Full variable domain (outside the CDR3, taken from reference TRBV2 and TRBJ1-1): EPEVTQTPSHQVTQMGQEVILRCVPISNHLYFYWYRQILGQKVEFLVSFYNNEISEKSEIFDDQFSVERPDGSNFTLKIRSTKLEDSAMYFCASRDTGGGMNTEAFFGQGTRLTVV.

This clonotype was found once. J is TRBJ1-4 and V is TRBV20-1; D is uncertain. The germline gives CDR1 DFQATT, CDR2 SNEGSKA (reference sequence). Trimming shortened V by 5 bases and J by 10 bases, and 11 bases separated the two germline ends. This CDR3 comprises 11 residues. The CDR3 reads CSAPWTGKLFF. CDR3 nucleotide sequence: TGCAGTGCTCCTTGGACGGGAAAACTGTTTTTT.

This chain links TRBV6-5 with TRBJ2-5; no reliable D call. V was pared by 4 bases and J by 4 bases, with 10 bases between. The CDR3 is made up of 13 amino acids. Germline CDR1 is MNHEY and CDR2 is SVGAGI. In DNA form, the CDR3 reads TGTGCCAGCAGTTGGGGAAGTGGAGAGACCCAGTACTTC. This gives the protein CASSWGSGETQYF.

The chain employs TRBV3-1 and TRBJ2-1, with D possibly matching TRBD2 (6 bases). Germline assignment: CDR1 LGHDT and CDR2 YNNKEL (reference sequence). Trimming took off 1 base at V and 3 bases at J, with 22 bases between the two ends. This CDR3 has 19 amino acids. The CDR3 coding sequence is TGTGCCAGCAGCCAAGTAATGGTTCGGGACTTACGATTCTACAATGAGCAGTTCTTC. Translated, it gives CASSQVMVRDLRFYNEQFF.